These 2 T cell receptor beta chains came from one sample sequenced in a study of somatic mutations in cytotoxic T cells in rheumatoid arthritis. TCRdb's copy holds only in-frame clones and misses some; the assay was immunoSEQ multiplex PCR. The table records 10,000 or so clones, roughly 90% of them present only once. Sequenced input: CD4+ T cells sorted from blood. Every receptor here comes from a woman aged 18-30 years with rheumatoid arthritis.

The CDR3 sequence is CASSVGPEQYF. The CDR3 bases are TGCGCCAGCAGTGTTGGGCCAGAGCAGTACTTC. The chain is built from TRBV10-1 and TRBJ2-7; no reliable D call. Germline V gene lookup returns CDR1 WNHNN and CDR2 SYGVQD (reference sequence). The CDR3 contains 11 residues. The V end was cut by 4 bases, the J end by 7 bases, with 8 bases between.

CDR3 sequence: CASIAGTDSPLHF. CDR3 bases: TGTGCCAGCATTGCGGGGACGGATTCACCCCTCCACTTT. This sequence joins TRBV6-1 and TRBJ1-6; D is possibly TRBD1 (5 bases). The CDR3 consists of 13 residues. Deletions cut 7 bases from V and 8 bases from J, with 12 bases between. Germline CDR1 is MNHNS and CDR2 is SASEGT.